This T cell receptor (beta chain) came from a study of radiotherapy plus CTLA-4 blockade in lung cancer. This clone was seen once. Trimming cost V 0 bases and J 6 bases; bases outside gene matches: 7. The CDR3 is 15 residues long. Germline CDR1 reads SGHAT; CDR2 reads FQNNGV. The assay was immunoSEQ multiplex PCR, and TCRdb's table has in-frame clones only and misses some. In the table there are 77,000 or so clones, approximately 73% of which are singletons. Source: peripheral blood, taken from a patient treated with radiotherapy plus ipilimumab. The sequence derives from a human donor with non-small cell lung cancer whose response to radiotherapy plus ipilimumab could not be evaluated. This chain joins TRBV11-2 and TRBJ2-7; TRBD1 agrees at 8 bases. The DNA of the CDR3 is TGTGCCAGCAGCTTAGATCCCGGACAGGGCGGCGAGCAGTACTTC. Protein sequence: CASSLDPGQGGEQYF.